The 23 T cell receptor beta chains listed next were all sequenced from one sample in a study of neurological immune-mediated disorders (dated by TCRdb to about 2019). Receptors were amplified or captured by 5' RACE. The run used an Illumina HiSeq 2500. TCRdb reprocessed the public reads (quality trimming at Q25 with fastp, clone calling with MiXCR) and kept in-frame beta chains. One record per CDR3 amino acid sequence lists the most common genes and DNA. The sample table lists about 74,000 distinct CDR3 sequences, roughly 5.6% of them with a count of one. The ten largest make up approximately 7.4% of the sample. Sequenced: PBMCs. These receptors were obtained from a man between 18 and 29 years old with multiple sclerosis.

The chain employs TRBV7-2 and TRBJ2-5; D unclear. Germline-derived CDR1 and CDR2 are SGHTA and FQGNSA. The CDR3 runs to 16 residues. V was shortened by 2 bases and J by 5 bases, with 18 bases between the two germline ends. The CDR3 region has the DNA TGTGCCAGCAGCTTAAACGCCCCTGATGTTGGCGAGACCCAGTACTTC. This translates into CASSLNAPDVGETQYF. Full variable domain (missing parts from reference TRBV7-2 and TRBJ2-5): GAGVSQSPSNKVTEKGKDVELRCDPISGHTALYWYRQSLGQGLEFLIYFQGNSAPDKSGLPSDRFSAERTGGSVSTLTIQRTQQEDSAVYLCASSLNAPDVGETQYFGPGTRLLVL.

Many counts were recorded for this clonotype. With a much larger clone just one base away, this may be a read error. The chain recombines TRBV3-1 with TRBJ1-1; no clear D gene. This CDR3 spans 15 amino acids. Looked up from germline, CDR1 is LGHDT and CDR2 is YNNKEL (reference sequence). Trimming removed 2 bases at V and 5 bases at J, with 15 bases between. The CDR3: CASSQPLESLTEAFF. DNA of the CDR3: TGTGCCAGCAGCCAACCCCTAGAAAGCCTGACTGAAGCTTTCTTT.

This clonotype was observed many times. The chain is built from TRBV5-5 and TRBJ2-3, with a possible D match to TRBD2 (7 bases). This CDR3 region has 14 residues. Deletions cut 2 bases from V and 4 bases from J, with 11 bases between. Germline assignment: CDR1 SGHKS and CDR2 YYEKEE (reference sequence). CDR3 DNA sequence: TGTGCCAGCAGCTTTCGGGGGGCTCCAGATACGCAGTATTTT. It specifies CASSFRGAPDTQYF.

This clonotype was seen many times. The chain recombines TRBV5-1 with TRBJ1-1, with D possibly matching TRBD1 (6 bases). The germline CDR1 and CDR2 sequences are SGHRS and YFSETQ. The V gene lost 6 bases and the J gene lost 1 base, with 16 bases spanning the gap. The CDR3 consists of 15 residues. The CDR3 DNA reads TGCGCCAGCATGGATCCACAGGGCCAGAACACTGAAGCTTTCTTT. The encoded protein is CASMDPQGQNTEAFF.

This clonotype was counted ten times or more. The chain employs TRBV2 and TRBJ2-1; either TRBD1 or TRBD2 may fit D (5 bases each). CDR3 length: 16 amino acids. Germline CDR1 and CDR2: SNHLY and FYNNEI. V lost 5 bases to trimming and J lost 5 bases, with 19 bases between them. CDR3 protein: CASSSFGTGNDNEQFF. For the CDR3, the DNA is TGTGCCAGCAGTAGTTTTGGGACCGGGAACGACAATGAGCAGTTCTTC.

This clonotype was found many times. The rearrangement links TRBV7-3 to TRBJ2-1; possibly TRBD2 for D (7 bases). Germline-derived CDR1 and CDR2 are SGHTA and FQGTGA. CDR3 length: 15 residues. Deletions cut 2 bases from V and 7 bases from J, with 15 bases between. CDR3 sequence reads: CASSLHGGLLNEQFF. CDR3 nucleotide sequence: TGTGCCAGCAGCTTACACGGGGGGCTGTTAAATGAGCAGTTCTTC.

This clonotype was found many times. The chain has TRBV5-4 and TRBJ1-1, with D tentatively TRBD1 (5 bases). Trimming cost V 4 bases and J 1 base, with 11 bases left between them. Germline V gives CDR1 SGHNT, CDR2 YYREEE (reference sequence). This CDR3 comprises 14 residues. The CDR3 DNA reads as TGTGCCAGCAGCGCCCCGGGACGGAACACTGAAGCTTTCTTT. Its translation: CASSAPGRNTEAFF.

This clonotype was recorded at least ten times. The V call is TRBV7-2, the J call TRBJ2-5; tentative D call: TRBD1 (5 bases). This CDR3 has 13 amino acids. Germline lookup yields CDR1 SGHTA and CDR2 FQGNSA. The germline V and J ends were trimmed by 6 bases and 5 bases, with 13 bases remaining between them. CDR3 loop: CASRGRAGETQYF. Written as DNA, the CDR3 is TGTGCCAGCAGGGGCAGGGCTGGTGAGACCCAGTACTTC.

This clonotype was detected many times. The chain couples TRBV5-1 to TRBJ2-7, with 7 nucleotides matching TRBD2. With 4 bases clipped from V and 3 bases from J, the junction kept 1 base outside the gene matches. From germline, CDR1 is SGHRS and CDR2 YFSETQ. The CDR3 extends over 12 amino acids. The CDR3 spells CASSPSGYEQYF. CDR3 nucleotides: TGCGCCAGCAGCCCTAGCGGCTACGAGCAGTACTTC. Combining the CDR3 with reference TRBV5-1 and TRBJ2-7 gives the whole variable domain KAGVTQTPRYLIKTRGQQVTLSCSPISGHRSVSWYQQTPGQGLQFLFEYFSETQRNKGNFPGRFSGRQFSNSRSEMNVSTLELGDSALYLCASSPSGYEQYFGPGTRLTVT.

At least ten counts were recorded for this clonotype. The chain is built from TRBV5-1 and TRBJ2-7; 8 bases fit TRBD1. Germline loops: CDR1 SGHRS, CDR2 YFSETQ. The CDR3 extends over 14 amino acids. The junction had 5 bases not matched to a gene; V was cut back by 3 bases and J by 3 bases. The CDR3 reads CASSSTGANYEQYF. CDR3 nucleotides: TGCGCCAGCAGCTCGACAGGGGCCAACTACGAGCAGTACTTC.

This clonotype occurred many times. The rearrangement joins TRBV20-1 to TRBJ2-3, with 8 bases fitting TRBD2. This CDR3 is 18 amino acids long. The germline V gene encodes CDR1 DFQATT and CDR2 SNEGSKA (reference sequence). V dropped 0 bases and J dropped 9; count of bases not matched to a gene: 20. The CDR3 is CSARDLRRGARFEGTQYF. The CDR3 DNA follows: TGCAGTGCTAGAGATCTCAGGCGGGGGGCCCGTTTTGAGGGGACGCAGTATTTT.

This clonotype has at least ten counts. The gene calls are TRBV7-2 and TRBJ2-7; no clear D. This CDR3 region has 13 residues. In germline, CDR1 is SGHTA, CDR2 FQGNSA. The V end lost 0 bases, the J end lost 1 base, and 4 bases lay between the germline ends. CDR3: CASSLAVSYEQYF. The DNA for the CDR3 is TGTGCCAGCAGCTTAGCCGTATCCTACGAGCAGTACTTC.

This clonotype was picked up many times. J is TRBJ2-1 and V is TRBV12-3 or TRBV12-4, with 8 bases identical to TRBD2. V lost 0 bases, J lost 6 bases, and 4 bases stayed unmatched. The CDR3 extends over 15 amino acids. The CDR3: CASSLAGLVGNEQFF. The DNA for the CDR3 is TGTGCCAGCAGTTTAGCGGGACTAGTGGGCAATGAGCAGTTCTTC.

This clonotype was recorded many times. The genes are TRBV7-2 and TRBJ1-1; D not resolved. Trimming shortened V by 0 bases and J by 5 bases, and 7 bases separated the two germline ends. CDR3 length equals 13 residues. Germline loops: CDR1 SGHTA, CDR2 FQGNSA. The DNA for the CDR3 is TGTGCCAGCAGCTTAGCGGTGGGGACTGAAGCTTTCTTT. Translating it yields CASSLAVGTEAFF.

This clonotype has a count of ten or more. The chain couples TRBV7-3 to TRBJ2-6; unclear D gene. The CDR3 length is 13 residues. Trimming shortened V by 6 bases and J by 3 bases, and 6 bases separated the two germline ends. CDR1 is SGHTA and CDR2 is FQGTGA in the germline V gene. The CDR3 bases are TGTGCCAGCAGTCTCCTTGGGGCCAACGTCCTGACTTTC. Its protein is CASSLLGANVLTF.

This clonotype was recorded at least ten times. The chain joins TRBV12-3 or TRBV12-4 to TRBJ2-2; possibly TRBD2 for D (5 bases). Deletions cut 7 bases from V and 8 bases from J, with 14 bases between. This CDR3 comprises 13 residues. CDR3 region: CASIPVPGGELFF. In DNA, the CDR3 is TGTGCCAGCATCCCCGTCCCGGGGGGGGAGCTGTTTTTT.

This clonotype appeared many times. The rearrangement joins TRBV20-1 to TRBJ2-7, with D perhaps assigned TRBD1 or TRBD2 (6 bases each). Trimming pared 0 bases from V and 4 bases from J, leaving 13 bases between. Germline CDR1 and CDR2: DFQATT and SNEGSKA (reference sequence). This CDR3 comprises 14 residues. CDR3 region: CSARDPGALYEQYF. The CDR3, as DNA: TGCAGTGCTAGAGACCCGGGGGCCCTATACGAGCAGTACTTC.

This clonotype was counted at least ten times. The chain uses TRBV7-2 and TRBJ2-6, with D perhaps matching TRBD1 or TRBD2 (5 bases each). Germline V CDR1 and CDR2: SGHTA, FQGNSA. CDR3 size: 18 residues. Trimming cost V 3 bases and J 2 bases, with 17 bases left between them. The CDR3 region is CASSFPGPGLAGANVLTF. The DNA for the CDR3 is TGTGCCAGCAGCTTTCCGGGACCAGGTCTAGCTGGGGCCAACGTCCTGACTTTC.

This clonotype has a count of ten or more. The V and J genes are TRBV7-2 and TRBJ2-3; 12 bases match TRBD2. The CDR3 contains 15 residues. Germline V gives CDR1 SGHTA, CDR2 FQGNSA. The V segment lost 4 bases and the J segment 4 bases; nucleotides outside the gene matches: 3. CDR3 amino acids: CASSSLAGGADTQYF. DNA of the CDR3: TGTGCCAGCAGCTCACTAGCGGGAGGTGCAGATACGCAGTATTTT.

This clonotype was detected many times. The CDR3 DNA follows: TGTGCCAGCAGCTTAATTGTAGGGGAGAGCGAGCAGTACTTC. Protein: CASSLIVGESEQYF. The V call is TRBV11-1, the J call TRBJ2-7; D may be TRBD1 or TRBD2 (5 bases each). Trimming cost V 2 bases and J 6 bases, with 14 bases left between them. Germline V gives CDR1 SGHAT, CDR2 FQDESV (reference sequence). The CDR3 is 14 residues long.

This clonotype has at least ten counts. The CDR3 loop is CASRTSGSFYNEQFF. CDR3 coding DNA: TGTGCCAGCAGGACGAGCGGGAGTTTTTACAATGAGCAGTTCTTC. This sequence joins TRBV28 and TRBJ2-1, with TRBD2 matching 8 bases. This CDR3 region has 15 residues. Germline V gives CDR1 MDHEN, CDR2 SYDVKM. The V segment lost 6 bases and the J segment 4 bases; nucleotides outside the gene matches: 8.

The chain links TRBV5-1 to TRBJ2-7; tentative D call: TRBD2 (5 bases). The CDR3 runs to 11 residues. V was pared by 5 bases and J by 7 bases, with 10 bases between. Germline-derived CDR1 and CDR2 are SGHRS and YFSETQ. The CDR3 protein is CASRFGIEQYF. For the CDR3, the DNA is TGCGCCAGCAGATTCGGGATAGAGCAGTACTTC.

This clonotype showed up many times. V is TRBV7-9 and J is TRBJ2-7; 13 bases line up with TRBD2. Germline-derived CDR1 and CDR2 are SEHNR and FQNEAQ (reference sequence). The CDR3 runs 14 residues. V trimming: 5 bases; J trimming: 6 bases; junction bases outside the gene matches: 4. CDR3 nucleotide sequence: TGTGCCAGCAGCACGCGACTAGCGGGAGGCGAGCAGTACTTC. Translating gives CASSTRLAGGEQYF.